This T cell receptor (beta chain) was sequenced in a study of cytomegalovirus exposure and HLA in healthy donors. Primers: 60 Vbeta forward and 13 Jbeta reverse. The protocol was immunoSEQ multiplex PCR, while the TCRdb copy is restricted to in-frame clones and leaves out a portion. This table holds approximately 150,000 clones, around 77% found once. Study-level findings and limits: Fewer N-insertions (relative to the approximately 700-donor mean) were reportedly seen in an Asian-associated ancestry cluster in a later analysis.

Trimming took off 3 bases at V and 2 bases at J, with 12 bases between the two ends. This CDR3 spans 14 amino acids. Germline lookup yields CDR1 SGDLS and CDR2 YYNGEE. As concerns this clone: Its antigen remains unidentified.

This TCR derives from a woman in her 30s in good health and CMV-seronegative. The material sequenced was PBMCs. This chain uses TRBV9 with TRBJ2-7; TRBD1 is a possible D gene (5 bases). The CDR3 nucleotides are TGTGCCAGCAGCGCACAGGCCGGACCCTACGAGCAGTACTTC. Protein product: CASSAQAGPYEQYF. The variable domain in full, with the rest retrieved from reference TRBV9 and TRBJ2-7, is DSGVTQTPKHLITATGQRVTLRCSPRSGDLSVYWYQQSLDQGLQFLIQYYNGEERAKGNILERFSAQQFPDLHSELNLSSLELGDSALYFCASSAQAGPYEQYFGPGTRLTVT.